Listed below are T cell receptor beta chains from one sample, sequenced in a study of vaccination and CD4 T cells after COVID-19. Each CDR3 protein gets one entry after TCRdb re-called the PCR reads with MiXCR. The sample holds around 20,000 distinct CDR3 sequences, less than 55% seen once. Their recognized antigens are unknown. The sample was cultured CD4+ T cells from blood. These receptors were taken from a human donor with COVID-19. Each CDR3 is given with its conserved first and last residue. A D gene is named only where the DNA matches it firmly. Clone sizes are given selectively: once, few, many, or a class where the clone is expanded.

v_call: TRBV19; j_call: TRBJ1-3; d_call: NA; clone_size: NA; cdr3_nt: TGTGCCAGTAGTTTTCCCCGCTCTGGAAACACCATATATTTT; cdr3_aa: CASSFPRSGNTIYF
v_call: TRBV20-1; j_call: TRBJ2-1; d_call: TRBD2; clone_size: NA; cdr3_nt: TGCAGTGCCAGACTAGCGGGGTTTGAGCAGTTCTTC; cdr3_aa: CSARLAGFEQFF
v_call: TRBV18; j_call: TRBJ2-5; d_call: NA; clone_size: NA; cdr3_nt: TGTGCCAGCTCACCACCGGTTGCCCAGGGGCCGACCCAGTACTTC; cdr3_aa: CASSPPVAQGPTQYF
v_call: TRBV5-1; j_call: TRBJ2-2; d_call: TRBD2; clone_size: NA; cdr3_nt: TGCGCCAGCATCCTGACTAGCGGGGAAACCGGGGAGCTGTTTTTT; cdr3_aa: CASILTSGETGELFF
v_call: TRBV27; j_call: TRBJ1-6; d_call: NA; clone_size: NA; cdr3_nt: TGTGCCAGCAGAACGACAGCGGACTCCTATAATTCACCCCTCCACTTT; cdr3_aa: CASRTTADSYNSPLHF
v_call: TRBV19; j_call: TRBJ1-6; d_call: TRBD1; clone_size: NA; cdr3_nt: TGTGCCAGTAGGACAGGGAATGCTTCACCCCTCCACTTT; cdr3_aa: CASRTGNASPLHF
v_call: TRBV11-2; j_call: TRBJ2-7; d_call: NA; clone_size: NA; cdr3_nt: TGTGCCAGCAGCTTACCGGGGAATTCTGCCTACGAGCAGTACTTC; cdr3_aa: CASSLPGNSAYEQYF
v_call: TRBV2; j_call: TRBJ2-3; d_call: NA; clone_size: NA; cdr3_nt: TGTGCCAGCCGGACTGTAACAGATACGCAGTATTTT; cdr3_aa: CASRTVTDTQYF
v_call: TRBV19; j_call: TRBJ1-3; d_call: NA; clone_size: NA; cdr3_nt: TGTGCCAGTAGTATCAGAGTAGGCGTTTCAGTCGCTGGAAACACCATATATTTT; cdr3_aa: CASSIRVGVSVAGNTIYF
v_call: TRBV19; j_call: TRBJ1-2; d_call: NA; clone_size: NA; cdr3_nt: TGTGCCACCAACCCGAGGCAGGCCTCCTATGGCTACACCTTC; cdr3_aa: CATNPRQASYGYTF
v_call: TRBV30; j_call: TRBJ2-7; d_call: NA; clone_size: NA; cdr3_nt: TGTGCCTGTCATCCGTGGACAGAAGGGCTCTACGAGCAGTACTTC; cdr3_aa: CACHPWTEGLYEQYF
v_call: TRBV7-9; j_call: TRBJ1-2; d_call: NA; clone_size: few; cdr3_nt: TGTGCCAGCAGCCCACCTAGCGCTACTCTCTATGGCTACACCTTC; cdr3_aa: CASSPPSATLYGYTF
v_call: TRBV6-2/TRBV6-3; j_call: TRBJ2-7; d_call: NA; clone_size: NA; cdr3_nt: TGTGCCAGCAGTTTGGGACAAAACTACGAGCAGTACTTC; cdr3_aa: CASSLGQNYEQYF
v_call: TRBV6-1; j_call: TRBJ2-3; d_call: TRBD2; clone_size: few; cdr3_nt: TGTGCCAGAGGGACTAGCGGGGGGCCGATCACAGATACGCAGTATTTT; cdr3_aa: CARGTSGGPITDTQYF
v_call: TRBV19; j_call: TRBJ1-2; d_call: TRBD1; clone_size: few; cdr3_nt: TGTGCCAGTAGTATTGTCAGGGGGCGCTCCTATGGCTACACCTTC; cdr3_aa: CASSIVRGRSYGYTF
v_call: TRBV21-1; j_call: TRBJ1-5; d_call: NA; clone_size: NA; cdr3_nt: TGTGCCAGCAGCCACTTTCGGGGTAAGGATCAGCCCCAGCATTTT; cdr3_aa: CASSHFRGKDQPQHF
v_call: TRBV7-2; j_call: TRBJ1-2; d_call: NA; clone_size: NA; cdr3_nt: TGTGCCAGCAGCTTTGGGGGGGGCTATGGCTACACCTTC; cdr3_aa: CASSFGGGYGYTF
v_call: TRBV20-1; j_call: TRBJ2-7; d_call: NA; clone_size: NA; cdr3_nt: TGCAGTGCTAGGGACCCCCTGTTGGCCTACGAGCAGTACTTC; cdr3_aa: CSARDPLLAYEQYF
v_call: TRBV20-1; j_call: TRBJ1-6; d_call: NA; clone_size: few; cdr3_nt: TGCAGTGCTAGAGGGGCAGGGAGCTCCTATAATTCACCCCTCCACTTT; cdr3_aa: CSARGAGSSYNSPLHF
v_call: TRBV27; j_call: TRBJ2-3; d_call: NA; clone_size: NA; cdr3_nt: TGTGCCAGCAGTTTATTGGGGACACTGCTACGGGATACGCAGTATTTT; cdr3_aa: CASSLLGTLLRDTQYF
v_call: TRBV20-1; j_call: TRBJ1-6; d_call: NA; clone_size: few; cdr3_nt: TGCAGCCTAATTGGGGGGGGCTTGTCCTATAATTCACCCCTCCACTTT; cdr3_aa: CSLIGGGLSYNSPLHF
v_call: TRBV20-1; j_call: TRBJ2-5; d_call: NA; clone_size: NA; cdr3_nt: TGCAGTGCTAGAGACCCCATAAAATCTGTTGAGACCCAGTACTTC; cdr3_aa: CSARDPIKSVETQYF
v_call: TRBV10-3; j_call: TRBJ1-1; d_call: NA; clone_size: NA; cdr3_nt: TGTGCCATCAGTGAGGACACTGAAGCTTTCTTT; cdr3_aa: CAISEDTEAFF
v_call: TRBV24-1; j_call: TRBJ2-5; d_call: NA; clone_size: medium-sized; cdr3_nt: TGTGCCACCAGTGACCCCGCGGGGGAGACCCAGTACTTC; cdr3_aa: CATSDPAGETQYF
v_call: TRBV6-2/TRBV6-3; j_call: TRBJ1-1; d_call: NA; clone_size: NA; cdr3_nt: TGTGCCAGCCCTACGGGGGTTTATGAAGCTTTCTTT; cdr3_aa: CASPTGVYEAFF
v_call: TRBV21-1; j_call: TRBJ1-3; d_call: NA; clone_size: NA; cdr3_nt: TGTGCCAGCAGCAAGACCTCGGGACCACGCAGCTCTGGAAACACCATATATTTT; cdr3_aa: CASSKTSGPRSSGNTIYF
v_call: TRBV19; j_call: TRBJ2-2; d_call: NA; clone_size: few; cdr3_nt: TGTGCCAGTAGTATATCCAGCGCGGCCCCCGGGGAGCTGTTTTTT; cdr3_aa: CASSISSAAPGELFF
v_call: TRBV12-3/TRBV12-4; j_call: TRBJ2-7; d_call: TRBD1; clone_size: NA; cdr3_nt: TGTGCCAGCAGTTTATCGTTCCCGAAGGACAGGTCGCCCTACGAGCAGTACTTC; cdr3_aa: CASSLSFPKDRSPYEQYF
v_call: TRBV6-1; j_call: TRBJ2-2; d_call: NA; clone_size: medium-sized; cdr3_nt: TGTGCCAGCAGTGCTCATGCCCTGCCCGAGCTGTTTTTT; cdr3_aa: CASSAHALPELFF
v_call: TRBV7-2; j_call: TRBJ2-1; d_call: TRBD2; clone_size: NA; cdr3_nt: TGTGCCAGCAGCTTAGGGGCTAGCGGGGGGGCAGAGTTCTTC; cdr3_aa: CASSLGASGGAEFF
v_call: TRBV2; j_call: TRBJ2-2; d_call: NA; clone_size: NA; cdr3_nt: TGTGCCAGCAGTGAACGGACCGGGGAGCTGTTTTTT; cdr3_aa: CASSERTGELFF
v_call: TRBV6-1; j_call: TRBJ1-5; d_call: NA; clone_size: few; cdr3_nt: TGTGCCAGCACCAGACCCAATCAGCCCCAGCATTTT; cdr3_aa: CASTRPNQPQHF
v_call: TRBV20-1; j_call: TRBJ2-1; d_call: TRBD2; clone_size: NA; cdr3_nt: TGCAGTGCTAGAGATCCGGGTGCTAGACGGGGGGGTTCGCAGTTCTTC; cdr3_aa: CSARDPGARRGGSQFF
v_call: TRBV12-3/TRBV12-4; j_call: TRBJ2-5; d_call: NA; clone_size: NA; cdr3_nt: TGTGCCAGCAGCCAGGTAGAGACCCAGTACTTC; cdr3_aa: CASSQVETQYF
v_call: TRBV7-2; j_call: TRBJ1-5; d_call: TRBD1; clone_size: NA; cdr3_nt: TGTGCCAGCAGCCACACTGTATTACCGGGACAGGGTCTGGGCAATCAGCCCCAGCATTTT; cdr3_aa: CASSHTVLPGQGLGNQPQHF
v_call: TRBV28; j_call: TRBJ1-3; d_call: TRBD1; clone_size: NA; cdr3_nt: TGTGCCAGCAGCCCAGGGGGGGGCCCAACCTCTGGAAACACCATATATTTT; cdr3_aa: CASSPGGGPTSGNTIYF
v_call: TRBV20-1; j_call: TRBJ1-5; d_call: NA; clone_size: few; cdr3_nt: TGCAGTGCTATCTCTTCAATCCCCCAGCCCCAGCATTTT; cdr3_aa: CSAISSIPQPQHF
v_call: TRBV7-3; j_call: TRBJ1-3; d_call: NA; clone_size: NA; cdr3_nt: TGTGCCAGCAGCAACAATGCCGCGGGCTCTGGAAACACCATATATTTT; cdr3_aa: CASSNNAAGSGNTIYF
v_call: TRBV6-5; j_call: TRBJ2-3; d_call: NA; clone_size: few; cdr3_nt: TGTGCCAGCAGTTACTCGCTGGCTGAGGTGGATACGCAGTATTTT; cdr3_aa: CASSYSLAEVDTQYF
v_call: TRBV6-1; j_call: TRBJ1-5; d_call: NA; clone_size: NA; cdr3_nt: TGTGCCAGCCTGAACAGGGCGGGTCAGCCCCAGCATTTT; cdr3_aa: CASLNRAGQPQHF
v_call: TRBV6-2/TRBV6-3; j_call: TRBJ1-5; d_call: NA; clone_size: few; cdr3_nt: TGTGCCAGCAGTTACGTAGCGAATCAGCCCCAGCATTTT; cdr3_aa: CASSYVANQPQHF
v_call: TRBV7-9; j_call: TRBJ1-5; d_call: TRBD1; clone_size: NA; cdr3_nt: TGTGCCAGCAGCTTAGGGACAGGGGGCCAACAGCCCCAGCATTTT; cdr3_aa: CASSLGTGGQQPQHF
v_call: TRBV20-1; j_call: TRBJ1-5; d_call: NA; clone_size: NA; cdr3_nt: TGCAGTGCCCCGGAGCAGCCCAATCAGCCCCAGCATTTT; cdr3_aa: CSAPEQPNQPQHF
v_call: TRBV27; j_call: TRBJ2-3; d_call: TRBD2; clone_size: NA; cdr3_nt: TGTGCCAGCAGAGGGCGGGGGGACACAGATACGCAGTATTTT; cdr3_aa: CASRGRGDTDTQYF
v_call: TRBV27; j_call: TRBJ2-3; d_call: TRBD2; clone_size: NA; cdr3_nt: TGTGCCAGCAGTTTAGGGGGAGGGACTGGCACAGATACGCAGTATTTT; cdr3_aa: CASSLGGGTGTDTQYF